These 30 T cell receptor beta chains originate from one sample sequenced in a study of vaccination effects on CD4 cells after COVID-19. The repertoire was sequenced with immunoSEQ multiplex PCR; TCRdb's copy has only in-frame clones and lacks some. The sample shows tens of thousands of clones, around four fifths of them seen only once. These TCRs' antigens remain unknown. Antigen-specific CD4+ T cells were first expanded with viral peptide pools by the ViraFEST assay and only then sequenced. Researchers isolated CD4+ T cells once approximately eleven days of culture had elapsed. Everyone in the study got two shots of either the BNT162b2 or mRNA-1273 vaccine. Sequenced here: CD4+ T cells from PBMCs cultured with HCoV-229E spike peptides, sampled after COVID-19 vaccination. The receptors were gathered from a human donor who received a COVID-19 vaccine.

The J gene is TRBJ1-2, the V gene TRBV5-1; D may be TRBD1 (5 bases). The germline CDR1 and CDR2 sequences are SGHRS and YFSETQ. The CDR3 has 15 amino acids. The germline V and J ends were trimmed by 1 base and 2 bases, with 12 bases remaining between them. In DNA, the CDR3 is TGCGCCAGCAGCTTGTTAGGGGATCAGAACTATGGCTACACCTTC. Translating gives CASSLLGDQNYGYTF.

The rearrangement links TRBV6-5 to TRBJ1-1; 7 bases are a match to TRBD1. Germline V gene sequence: CDR1 MNHEY, CDR2 SVGAGI. The CDR3 spans 14 residues. J gave up 4 bases and V 7 bases, and 9 bases lay outside the gene matches. In DNA, the CDR3 is TGTGCCAGCAAGAAGGGACAGCCGATCACTGAAGCTTTCTTT. Its translation: CASKKGQPITEAFF.

The chain couples TRBV3-1 (or the pseudogene TRBV3-2) to TRBJ2-5; TRBD2 agrees at 8 bases. V was clipped by 5 bases and J by 5 bases; unmatched bases: 13. Germline CDR1 reads LGHDT; CDR2 reads YNNKEL (reference sequence). This CDR3 contains 16 residues. CDR3 amino acids: CASSTHYSGAGETQYF. Written as DNA, the CDR3 is TGTGCCAGCAGCACTCACTATAGCGGGGCGGGGGAGACCCAGTACTTC.

This chain joins TRBV6-5 and TRBJ2-5; maybe TRBD1 (5 bases). V was shortened by 6 bases and J by 4 bases, with 15 bases between the two germline ends. Germline V gene lookup returns CDR1 MNHEY and CDR2 SVGAGI. The CDR3 is 14 residues long. The CDR3 loop reads CASSFTTGRETQYF. The CDR3 region has the DNA TGTGCCAGCAGCTTTACCACAGGAAGAGAGACCCAGTACTTC.

V and J are TRBV12-5 and TRBJ2-2; 9 positions match TRBD2. From germline, CDR1 is LGHNT and CDR2 FRNRAP. The V and J ends lost 4 bases and 3 bases, in that order; junction bases with no gene match: 9. This CDR3 has 17 residues. The DNA of the CDR3 is TGTGCTAGTGGTTCCCGGGCGGGGGGGCCCGACACCGGGGAGCTGTTTTTT. Translating it yields CASGSRAGGPDTGELFF.

The table lists this clone with a few counts. The chain has TRBV6-5 and TRBJ2-3; D may be TRBD1 (5 bases). This CDR3 comprises 13 residues. CDR1 MNHEY and CDR2 SVGAGI come from the germline V gene. V gave up 6 bases and J gave up 0 bases, with 7 bases separating them. The CDR3 is CASRQESTDTQYF. CDR3 coding DNA: TGTGCCAGCAGACAGGAAAGCACAGATACGCAGTATTTT.

V is TRBV7-9 and J is TRBJ1-1; TRBD1 matches 8 bases. J lost 8 bases, V lost 5 bases, and 13 bases had no gene match. In germline, CDR1 is SEHNR, CDR2 FQNEAQ (reference sequence). The CDR3 sequence is 15 residues long. The CDR3 coding sequence is TGTGCCAGCAGCAACCCCGGGACAGGTCCTATAGAAGCTTTCTTT. It yields the protein CASSNPGTGPIEAFF.

This clone was counted between two and nine times. The rearrangement uses TRBV7-2 and TRBJ1-1, with D possibly TRBD1 on 5 matching bases. The CDR3 is 14 residues long. V was pared by 1 base and J by 4 bases, with 10 bases between. Germline V gene sequence: CDR1 SGHTA, CDR2 FQGNSA. Here the CDR3 reads CASSLGGTGTEAFF. The CDR3 DNA sequence: TGTGCCAGCAGCTTAGGTGGCACAGGCACTGAAGCTTTCTTT.

This rearrangement joins TRBV24-1 to TRBJ2-2; tentatively, D is TRBD2 (5 bases). The V and J ends lost 2 bases and 2 bases respectively, with 11 bases between them. The length of the CDR3 is 16 residues. Germline values: CDR1 KGHDR, CDR2 SFDVKD. CDR3 amino acids: CATSDSGRGNTGELFF. The CDR3 bases are TGTGCCACCAGTGATTCCGGACGGGGTAACACCGGGGAGCTGTTTTTT.

In this sample, this clone turned up a few times. The chain couples TRBV5-1 to TRBJ2-2; D gene uncertain. The CDR3 length is 14 residues. The V gene's germline CDR1 is SGHRS and CDR2 YFSETQ. Trimming took off 1 base at V and 0 bases at J, with 4 bases between the two ends. DNA of the CDR3: TGCGCCAGCAGCTTGAATTCGAACACCGGGGAGCTGTTTTTT. Translation gives CASSLNSNTGELFF.

This chain uses TRBV12-3 or TRBV12-4 with TRBJ1-3, with D unresolved. The CDR3 sequence is 12 residues long. V lost 6 bases and J 3 bases, leaving 6 bases between the germline ends. As DNA, the CDR3 is TGTGCCAGCAGCCCGGGTGGAAACACCATATATTTT. Translating gives CASSPGGNTIYF.

CDR3 residues: CAWSAGTGRGGGYTF. The CDR3 nucleotides read TGTGCCTGGAGCGCCGGGACAGGGAGGGGCGGTGGCTACACCTTC. The V call is TRBV30, the J call TRBJ1-2; 9 bases align to TRBD1. V shed 3 bases, J shed 7 bases, and the junction held 12 bases outside the gene matches. There are 15 residues in the CDR3. The V gene's germline CDR1 is GTSNPN and CDR2 SVGIG (reference sequence).

The rearrangement links TRBV24-1 to TRBJ2-3; D is ambiguous. CDR1 and CDR2 from the germline V gene are KGHDR and SFDVKD. The CDR3 has 13 residues. Trimming pared 2 bases from V and 4 bases from J, leaving 6 bases between. The CDR3 DNA follows: TGTGCCACCAGTGATTCAACACCAGATACGCAGTATTTT. This encodes CATSDSTPDTQYF.

There are a few counts of this clone. V is TRBV18 and J is TRBJ1-1; TRBD1 matches 7 bases. Germline CDR1 reads KGHSH; CDR2 reads LQKENI. Unmatched junction bases numbered 16, after V lost 1 base and J lost 2 bases. The CDR3 consists of 19 residues. DNA for the CDR3: TGTGCCAGCTCACCACGGGGACAGAGACTACAGGCGATAAACACTGAAGCTTTCTTT. As protein: CASSPRGQRLQAINTEAFF. The full variable domain, with the rest looked up from reference TRBV18 and TRBJ1-1, is NAGVMQNPRHLVRRRGQEARLRCSPMKGHSHVYWYRQLPEEGLKFMVYLQKENIIDESGMPKERFSAEFPKEGPSILRIQQVVRGDSAAYFCASSPRGQRLQAINTEAFFGQGTRLTVV.

The chain couples TRBV6-5 to TRBJ1-1; the D gene is possibly TRBD1 (6 bases). Germline CDR1 MNHEY, CDR2 SVGAGI. CDR3 length: 15 residues. The germline V and J ends were trimmed by 0 bases and 5 bases, with 13 bases remaining between them. Written as DNA, the CDR3 is TGTGCCAGCAGTTACTCATCGGGACATCGTACTGAAGCTTTCTTT. As protein: CASSYSSGHRTEAFF.

The chain combines TRBV18 with TRBJ2-7, with TRBD1 matching 7 bases. Germline CDR1 is KGHSH and CDR2 is LQKENI. V lost 6 bases and J lost 3; bases outside the gene matches: 5. This CDR3 spans 13 amino acids. CDR3 nucleotide sequence: TGTGCCAGCTCCCTGGGGACAGACTACGAGCAGTACGTC. This codes for CASSLGTDYEQYV.

This clone has just a few counts. The gene calls are TRBV11-3 and TRBJ2-2, with unresolved D. V gave up 4 bases and J gave up 0 bases, with 6 bases separating them. Germline V CDR1 and CDR2: SGHNT, YENEEA. The CDR3 covers 14 residues. The CDR3 here is CASSSDPNTGELFF. CDR3 nucleotides: TGTGCCAGCAGCTCTGACCCGAACACCGGGGAGCTGTTTTTT.

This chain connects TRBV7-2 to TRBJ1-6; the D gene is possibly TRBD1 (5 bases). Germline V gives CDR1 SGHTA, CDR2 FQGNSA. V shed 3 bases and J shed 7 bases, with 13 bases lying between them. This CDR3 is built from 15 residues. CDR3 loop: CASSLVRGGNSPLHF. The CDR3 nucleotides read TGTGCCAGCAGCTTGGTGAGGGGAGGGAATTCACCCCTCCACTTT.

DNA of the CDR3: TGTGCCACCAGTACCGATGGGTTCACAGATACGCAGTATTTT. This gives the protein CATSTDGFTDTQYF. This rearrangement joins TRBV24-1 to TRBJ2-3; D not certain. Trimming took off 6 bases at V and 2 bases at J, with 11 bases between the two ends. The CDR3 length is 14 residues. The germline V gene encodes CDR1 KGHDR and CDR2 SFDVKD.

The V gene is TRBV24-1, the J gene TRBJ2-1; D unclear. V was clipped by 5 bases and J by 2 bases, with 18 bases between them. Per the germline V gene, CDR1 is KGHDR and CDR2 is SFDVKD. This CDR3 has 17 amino acids. The CDR3 DNA follows: TGTGCCACCAGTGGTCAGCGTGGCGCCGCGGCCTACAATGAGCAGTTCTTC. It specifies CATSGQRGAAAYNEQFF.

The J gene is TRBJ1-5, the V gene TRBV10-2, with no clear D. The germline gives CDR1 WSHSY, CDR2 SAAADI. Trimming removed 4 bases from V and 0 bases from J, with 16 bases in between. The CDR3 length is 17 residues. DNA of the CDR3: TGCGCCAGCAGTGTTGCAAAGGGATCATATAGCAATCAGCCCCAGCATTTT. It is translated as CASSVAKGSYSNQPQHF.

This clone was seen only once. This chain uses TRBV3-1 (or the pseudogene TRBV3-2) with TRBJ2-7, with D uncertain. The V gene lost 2 bases and the J gene lost 3 bases, with 11 bases spanning the gap. This CDR3 is 14 amino acids long. CDR1 is LGHDT, CDR2 YNNKEL, per germline (reference sequence). The CDR3 sequence: CASSQLGRFYEQYV. CDR3 nucleotide sequence: TGTGCCAGCAGCCAACTTGGACGGTTCTACGAGCAGTACGTC.

In this sample, this clone turned up once. The chain links TRBV5-1 to TRBJ2-5; D may be TRBD1 (6 bases). CDR1 and CDR2 from the germline V gene are SGHRS and YFSETQ. Deletions cut 4 bases from V and 3 bases from J, with 16 bases between. CDR3 length equals 15 residues. CDR3 in DNA: TGCGCCAGCAGCCTCCCGACAGGATCTGAAGAGACCCAGTACTTC. Translated: CASSLPTGSEETQYF.

The CDR3 coding sequence is TGTGCCAGCCCGGTAGACAGGGGGGGATTAGACACTGAAGCTTTCTTT. It specifies CASPVDRGGLDTEAFF. The chain uses TRBV5-8 and TRBJ1-1, with 9 bases matching TRBD1. V lost 7 bases, J lost 3 bases, and 13 bases stayed unmatched. This CDR3 has 16 amino acids. Per the germline V gene, CDR1 is SGHTS and CDR2 is YDEGEE.

This clone was detected once. The CDR3 sequence: CASSDSGDREYEQYV. The CDR3 DNA reads as TGCGCCAGCAGTGATTCTGGGGACAGGGAATACGAGCAGTACGTC. J is TRBJ2-7 and V is TRBV10-2; 9 positions match TRBD1. Germline V lookup: CDR1 WSHSY, CDR2 SAAADI. V lost 3 bases to trimming and J lost 4 bases; unmatched junction nucleotides: 7. This CDR3 region has 15 residues.

This chain uses TRBV27 with TRBJ2-5; 8 bases map to TRBD1. The germline gives CDR1 MNHEY, CDR2 SMNVEV (reference sequence). J was trimmed by 5 bases and V by 7 bases; bases with no gene match: 9. The CDR3 consists of 14 residues. Here the CDR3 DNA reads TGTGCCAGCACCCGGACAGGGACGGGTGAGACCCAGTACTTC. Protein product: CASTRTGTGETQYF.

The chain carries TRBV20-1 and TRBJ1-2; D perhaps matches TRBD1 (5 bases). This CDR3 has 17 amino acids. Deletions cut 3 bases from V and 5 bases from J, with 25 bases between. CDR1 is DFQATT and CDR2 is SNEGSKA in the germline V gene (reference sequence). CDR3 sequence (DNA): TGCAGTGCTAGTGGGGCGCGAGACGGCGGGGGAACTTATGGCTACACCTTC. The encoded protein is CSASGARDGGGTYGYTF.

The V and J genes are TRBV13 and TRBJ2-7, with unresolved D. Trimming removed 5 bases at V and 4 bases at J, with 15 bases between. Germline-derived CDR1 and CDR2 are PRHDT and FYEKMQ (reference sequence). The CDR3 covers 14 residues. CDR3 residues: CASSARLGIYEQYV. In nucleotides, the CDR3 is TGTGCCAGCAGCGCGAGACTTGGGATATACGAGCAGTACGTC.

V and J are TRBV6-6 and TRBJ2-5; possible D gene TRBD1, 7 bases. CDR3 length: 14 residues. Germline V gene data show CDR1 as MNHNY and CDR2 as SVGAGI (reference sequence). With 10 bases removed from V and 3 bases from J, the gap between germline ends came to 18 bases. DNA of the CDR3: TGTGCCACCCGACAGGGACAGCGGGAAGAGACCCAGTACTTC. This sequence encodes CATRQGQREETQYF.

The V gene is TRBV6-5, the J gene TRBJ1-5, with D perhaps TRBD1 (5 bases). V was cut by 0 bases and J by 2 bases, with 8 bases left in between. The CDR3 length is 15 residues. The germline V gene has CDR1 MNHEY and CDR2 SVGAGI. CDR3: CASSYSRGGNQPQHF. The CDR3 nucleotides are TGTGCCAGCAGTTACTCTAGGGGAGGCAATCAGCCCCAGCATTTT.